This TCR beta chain was obtained from a study of T cells in Graves' hyperthyroidism and ophthalmopathy. V lost 4 bases, J lost 0 bases, and 17 bases stayed unmatched. Germline V lookup: CDR1 SGDLS, CDR2 YYNGEE. The CDR3 runs 19 residues. The study based diagnoses on clinical symptoms, serum thyroxine and TRAb, thyroid ultrasound and orbital computed tomography. Amplification of TCR beta CDR3 regions used RNA as the template. HTBI primers drove first-round RT-PCR of the TCR CDR3. TCRdb analysed the multiplex PCR reads with MiXCR anew, one entry per CDR3 protein. Among roughly 150,000 distinct CDR3 sequences listed, just under 9.5% were seen once.

This receptor was identified in a woman between 18 and 30 years old with Graves' hyperthyroidism that later progressed to Graves' ophthalmopathy. V usage is TRBV9 and J usage is TRBJ2-3, with 7 bases fitting TRBD2. Sequenced input: blood. The CDR3 nucleotides read TGTGCCAGCAGCCCCGCACCCGGGGGAGGGGCCCCTAGCACAGATACGCAGTATTTT. It yields the protein CASSPAPGGGAPSTDTQYF.